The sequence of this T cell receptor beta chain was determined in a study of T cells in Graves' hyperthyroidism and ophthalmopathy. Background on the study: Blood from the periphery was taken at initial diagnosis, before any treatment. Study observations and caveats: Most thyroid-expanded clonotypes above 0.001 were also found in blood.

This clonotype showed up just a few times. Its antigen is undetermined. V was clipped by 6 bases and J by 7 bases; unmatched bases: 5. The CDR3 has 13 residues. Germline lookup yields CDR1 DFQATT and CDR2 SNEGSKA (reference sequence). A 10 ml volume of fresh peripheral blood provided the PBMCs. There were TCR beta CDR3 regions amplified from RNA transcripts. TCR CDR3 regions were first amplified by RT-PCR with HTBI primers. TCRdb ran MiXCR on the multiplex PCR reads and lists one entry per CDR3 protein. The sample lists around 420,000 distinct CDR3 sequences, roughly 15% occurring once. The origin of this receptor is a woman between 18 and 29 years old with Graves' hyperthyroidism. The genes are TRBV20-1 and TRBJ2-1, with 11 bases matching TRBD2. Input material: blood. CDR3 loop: CSALAGAPNEQFF. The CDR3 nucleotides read TGCAGTGCACTAGCGGGGGCGCCAAATGAGCAGTTCTTC.